The source of this TCR beta chain is a study of yellow fever vaccine responses in identical twins. One entry per CDR3 protein, called by TCRdb with MiXCR from the RT-PCR reads. The data contain 4,000 to 5,000 distinct CDR3 sequences, approximately 85% of them singletons. Study results and limitations: Each twin's T cell response to the vaccine was reported to look partly convergent and partly personalized.

On this clonotype itself: As yet, its antigen is unknown.

J lost 0 bases, V lost 4 bases, and 2 bases had no gene match. The CDR3 extends over 16 amino acids. CDR1 and CDR2 from the germline V gene are SGHRS and YFSETQ. The sample in question was T cells from blood (PBMCs), unsorted or a sorted subset (not recorded which), obtained before or after yellow fever vaccination (not recorded which). This rearrangement joins TRBV5-1 to TRBJ1-4; 11 bases match TRBD1. The origin of this receptor is a woman aged 18-30 years who received the yellow fever vaccine. The CDR3 nucleotides read TGCGCCAGCAGCAGGGGACAGGGGGCAACTAATGAAAAACTGTTTTTT. Translating it yields CASSRGQGATNEKLFF.